This T cell receptor (beta chain) was identified in a study of cytomegalovirus exposure and HLA in healthy donors. Study-wide context: A prior analysis found around 110 million unique TCR beta sequences from 150 million to 200 million T cells. Study observations and caveats: What a later analysis showed was that several of the most significant clusters appeared linked to common viral pathogens. No immune exposure information besides CMV serostatus was available.

With regard to this clone: Its specificity is not known.

The PCR had 60 Vbeta and 13 Jbeta primers. Libraries were prepared by immunoSEQ multiplex PCR; TCRdb keeps only in-frame clonotypes and omits some of them. This table holds about 64,000 clones, roughly 73% found once. Germline V CDR1 and CDR2: LNHDA, SQIVND (reference sequence). Trimming cost V 6 bases and J 4 bases, with 19 bases left between them. The CDR3 consists of 16 residues. This TCR was recovered from a male donor in good health and CMV-seropositive. Sequencing input: PBMCs. The chain is built from TRBV19 and TRBJ1-3, with no clear D. The DNA for the CDR3 is TGTGCCAGTAGGTCGCTGAGGGTTACGGCCGGAAACACCATATATTTT. This translates into CASRSLRVTAGNTIYF. Supplemented by reference TRBV19 and TRBJ1-3, the full variable domain reads DGGITQSPKYLFRKEGQNVTLSCEQNLNHDAMYWYRQDPGQGLRLIYYSQIVNDFQKGDIAEGYSVSREKKESFPLTVTSAQKNPTAFYLCASRSLRVTAGNTIYFGEGSWLTVV.